This T cell receptor beta chain was identified in a study of CD8 T cells in ankylosing spondylitis. Study-level points and caveats: There was reportedly significant enrichment of clones that were disease-linked in matched ankylosing spondylitis synovial fluid. Previously reported in reactive arthritis synovial fluid and blood were some of the motif variants.

Using its own MiXCR run on the 5' RACE reads, TCRdb lists one record per CDR3 protein. The sample includes 250,000 or so distinct CDR3 sequences, over 15% of them seen just once. As regards this clonotype: The target antigen is unknown.

Sequences were obtained from blood, either unsorted or a sorted T cell fraction (not recorded which). The clonotype originates from a male donor with ankylosing spondylitis or in good health (not recorded which).

For the CDR3, the DNA is TGCGCCAGCAGCCAAGATCCGGGAGGGTACACAGATACGCAGTATTTT. It codes for CASSQDPGGYTDTQYF. The V call is TRBV4-1, the J call TRBJ2-3; TRBD2 agrees at 8 bases. From germline, CDR1 is MGHRA and CDR2 YSYEKL. CDR3 length: 16 residues. After removal of 0 bases from V and 2 bases from J, the junction contained 4 bases not matched to a gene.